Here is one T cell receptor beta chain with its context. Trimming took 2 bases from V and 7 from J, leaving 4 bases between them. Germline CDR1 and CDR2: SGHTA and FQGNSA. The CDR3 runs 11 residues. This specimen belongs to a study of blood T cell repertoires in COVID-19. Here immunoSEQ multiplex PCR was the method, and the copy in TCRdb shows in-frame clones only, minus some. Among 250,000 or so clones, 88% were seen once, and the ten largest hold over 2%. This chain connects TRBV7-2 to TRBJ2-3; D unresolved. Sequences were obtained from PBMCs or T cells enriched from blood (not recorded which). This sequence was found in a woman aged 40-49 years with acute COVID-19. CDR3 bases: TGTGCCAGCAGCTTACCCAATACGCAGTATTTT. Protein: CASSLPNTQYF.